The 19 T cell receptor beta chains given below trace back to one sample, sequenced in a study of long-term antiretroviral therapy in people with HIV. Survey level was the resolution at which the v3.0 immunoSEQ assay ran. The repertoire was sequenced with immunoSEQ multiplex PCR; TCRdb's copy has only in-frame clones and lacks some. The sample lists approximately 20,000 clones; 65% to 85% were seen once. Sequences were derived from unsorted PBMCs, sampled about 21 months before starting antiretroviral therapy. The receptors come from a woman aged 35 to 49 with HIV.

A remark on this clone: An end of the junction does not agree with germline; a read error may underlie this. CDR3 residues: CASSSRGGQGSHEQYF. The CDR3, as DNA: TGCGCCAGCAGCTCCCGAGGGGGACAGGGCTCCCACGAGCAGTACTTC. The V and J genes are TRBV4-1 and TRBJ2-7; the match to TRBD1 covers 9 bases. The germline CDR1 and CDR2 sequences are MGHRA and YSYEKL. The CDR3 consists of 16 residues.

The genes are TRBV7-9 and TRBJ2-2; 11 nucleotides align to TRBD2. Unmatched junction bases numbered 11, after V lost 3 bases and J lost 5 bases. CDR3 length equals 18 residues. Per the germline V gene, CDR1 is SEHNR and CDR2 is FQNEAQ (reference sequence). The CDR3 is CASSLARTSGLQTGELFF. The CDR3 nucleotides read TGTGCCAGCAGCTTGGCGAGGACTAGCGGGTTACAAACCGGGGAGCTGTTTTTT. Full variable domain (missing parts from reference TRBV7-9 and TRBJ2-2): DTGVSQNPRHKITKRGQNVTFRCDPISEHNRLYWYRQTLGQGPEFLTYFQNEAQLEKSRLLSDRFSAERPKGSFSTLEIQRTEQGDSAMYLCASSLARTSGLQTGELFFGEGSRLTVL.

DNA for the CDR3: TGTGCCAGCAGTGACCGGACGGCAGCCTACGAGCAGTACTTC. This codes for CASSDRTAAYEQYF. J is TRBJ2-7 and V is TRBV6-5; D call uncertain. The V and J ends lost 5 bases and 2 bases respectively, with 13 bases between them. CDR1 is MNHEY and CDR2 is SVGAGI in the germline V gene. This CDR3 has 14 residues.

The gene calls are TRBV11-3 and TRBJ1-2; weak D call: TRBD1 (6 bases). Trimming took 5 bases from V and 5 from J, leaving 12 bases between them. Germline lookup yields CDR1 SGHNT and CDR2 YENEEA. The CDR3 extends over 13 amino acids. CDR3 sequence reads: CASSPRQAYGYTF. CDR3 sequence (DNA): TGTGCCAGCAGCCCCCGACAGGCGTATGGCTACACCTTC.

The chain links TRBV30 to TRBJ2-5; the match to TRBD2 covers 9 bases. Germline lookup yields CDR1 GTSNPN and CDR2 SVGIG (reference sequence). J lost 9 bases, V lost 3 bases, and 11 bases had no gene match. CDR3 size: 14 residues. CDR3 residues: CAWRASGDLLPQYF. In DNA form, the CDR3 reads TGTGCCTGGAGGGCTAGCGGGGACCTTCTTCCCCAGTACTTC. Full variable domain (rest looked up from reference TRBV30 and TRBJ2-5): SQTIHQWPATLVQPVGSPLSLECTVEGTSNPNLYWYRQAAGRGLQLLFYSVGIGQISSEVPQNLSASRPQDRQFILSSKKLLLSDSGFYLCAWRASGDLLPQYFGPGTRLLVL.

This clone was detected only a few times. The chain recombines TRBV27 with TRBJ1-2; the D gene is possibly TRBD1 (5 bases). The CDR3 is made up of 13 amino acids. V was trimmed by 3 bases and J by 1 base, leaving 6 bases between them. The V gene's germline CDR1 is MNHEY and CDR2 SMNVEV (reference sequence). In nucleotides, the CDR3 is TGTGCCAGCAGTTTCCAGGGTAACTATGGCTACACCTTC. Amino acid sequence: CASSFQGNYGYTF.

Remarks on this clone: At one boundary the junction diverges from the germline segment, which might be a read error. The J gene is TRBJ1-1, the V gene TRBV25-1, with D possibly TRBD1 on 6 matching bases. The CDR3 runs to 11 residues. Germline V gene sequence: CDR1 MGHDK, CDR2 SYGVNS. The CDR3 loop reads CASSVGGGLAF. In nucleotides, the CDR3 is TGTGCCAGCAGTGTAGGGGGTGGTTTAGCCTTT.

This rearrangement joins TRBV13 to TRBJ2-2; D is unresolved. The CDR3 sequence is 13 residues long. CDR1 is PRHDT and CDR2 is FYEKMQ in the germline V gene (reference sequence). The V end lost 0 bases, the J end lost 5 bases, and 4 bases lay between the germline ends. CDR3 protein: CASSLGLTGELFF. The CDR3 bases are TGTGCCAGCAGCTTAGGGTTAACCGGGGAGCTGTTTTTT.

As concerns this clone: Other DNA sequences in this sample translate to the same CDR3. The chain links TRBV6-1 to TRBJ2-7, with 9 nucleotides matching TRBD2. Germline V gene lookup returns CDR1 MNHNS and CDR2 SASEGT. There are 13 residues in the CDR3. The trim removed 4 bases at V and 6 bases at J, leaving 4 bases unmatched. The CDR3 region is CASSGSGSPEQYF. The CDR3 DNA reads TGTGCCAGCAGTGGTAGCGGGAGCCCCGAGCAGTACTTC.

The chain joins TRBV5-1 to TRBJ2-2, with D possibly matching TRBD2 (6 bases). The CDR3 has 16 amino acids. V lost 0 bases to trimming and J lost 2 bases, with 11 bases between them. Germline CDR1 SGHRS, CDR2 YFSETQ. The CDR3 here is CASSLDPGANTGELFF. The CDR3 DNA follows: TGCGCCAGCAGCTTGGATCCGGGAGCTAACACCGGGGAGCTGTTTTTT. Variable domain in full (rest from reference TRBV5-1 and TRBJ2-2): KAGVTQTPRYLIKTRGQQVTLSCSPISGHRSVSWYQQTPGQGLQFLFEYFSETQRNKGNFPGRFSGRQFSNSRSEMNVSTLELGDSALYLCASSLDPGANTGELFFGEGSRLTVL.

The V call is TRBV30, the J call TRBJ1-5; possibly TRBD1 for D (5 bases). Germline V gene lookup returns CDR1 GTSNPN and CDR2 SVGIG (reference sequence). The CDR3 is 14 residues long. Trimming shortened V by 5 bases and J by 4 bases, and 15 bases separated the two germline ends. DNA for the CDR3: TGTGCCTGGGGGCCCGGGGGGTGGAATCAGCCCCAGCATTTT. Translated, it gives CAWGPGGWNQPQHF. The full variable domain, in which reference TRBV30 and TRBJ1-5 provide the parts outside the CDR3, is SQTIHQWPATLVQPVGSPLSLECTVEGTSNPNLYWYRQAAGRGLQLLFYSVGIGQISSEVPQNLSASRPQDRQFILSSKKLLLSDSGFYLCAWGPGGWNQPQHFGDGTRLSIL.

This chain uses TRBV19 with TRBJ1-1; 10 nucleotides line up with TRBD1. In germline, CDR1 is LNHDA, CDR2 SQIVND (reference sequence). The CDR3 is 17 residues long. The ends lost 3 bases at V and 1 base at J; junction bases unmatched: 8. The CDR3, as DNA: TGTGCCAGTAGTATGGGGACAGGGGCCCCTGGGAACACTGAAGCTTTCTTT. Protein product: CASSMGTGAPGNTEAFF.

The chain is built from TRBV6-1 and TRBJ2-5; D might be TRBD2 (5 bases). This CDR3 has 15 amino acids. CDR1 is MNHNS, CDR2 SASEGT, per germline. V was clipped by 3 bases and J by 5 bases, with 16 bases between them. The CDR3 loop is CASSEPRTFRETQYF. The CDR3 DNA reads TGTGCCAGCAGTGAGCCTAGGACTTTTAGGGAGACCCAGTACTTC.

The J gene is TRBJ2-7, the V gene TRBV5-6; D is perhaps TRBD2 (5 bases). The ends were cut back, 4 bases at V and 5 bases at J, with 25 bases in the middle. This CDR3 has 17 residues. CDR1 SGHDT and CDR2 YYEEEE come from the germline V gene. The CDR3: CASSPSGWAPSGHEQYF. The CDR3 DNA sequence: TGTGCCAGCAGCCCCTCCGGGTGGGCGCCGAGCGGCCACGAGCAGTACTTC.

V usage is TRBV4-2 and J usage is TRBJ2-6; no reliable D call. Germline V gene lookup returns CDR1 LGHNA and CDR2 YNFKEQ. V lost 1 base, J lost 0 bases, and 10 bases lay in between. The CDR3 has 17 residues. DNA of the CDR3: TGTGCCAGCAGCCAAGGGTCAGAAGACTCTGGGGCCAACGTCCTGACTTTC. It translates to CASSQGSEDSGANVLTF.

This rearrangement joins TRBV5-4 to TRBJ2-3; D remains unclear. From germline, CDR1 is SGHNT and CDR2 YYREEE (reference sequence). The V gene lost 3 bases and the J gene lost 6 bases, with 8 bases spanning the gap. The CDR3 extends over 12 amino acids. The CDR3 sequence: CASSSPADTQYF. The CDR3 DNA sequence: TGTGCCAGCAGCTCTCCTGCCGATACGCAGTATTTT.

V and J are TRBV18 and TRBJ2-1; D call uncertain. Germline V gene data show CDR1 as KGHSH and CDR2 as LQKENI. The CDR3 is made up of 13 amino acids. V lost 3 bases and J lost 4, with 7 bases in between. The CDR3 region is CASSPTGYNEQFF. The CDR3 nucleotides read TGTGCCAGCTCACCCACTGGGTACAATGAGCAGTTCTTC.

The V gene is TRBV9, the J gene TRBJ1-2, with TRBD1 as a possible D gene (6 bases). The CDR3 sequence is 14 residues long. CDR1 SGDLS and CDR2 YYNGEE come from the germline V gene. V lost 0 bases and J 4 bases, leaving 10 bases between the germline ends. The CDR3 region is CASSVAGAVYGYTF. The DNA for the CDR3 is TGTGCCAGCAGCGTAGCAGGGGCCGTCTATGGCTACACCTTC.

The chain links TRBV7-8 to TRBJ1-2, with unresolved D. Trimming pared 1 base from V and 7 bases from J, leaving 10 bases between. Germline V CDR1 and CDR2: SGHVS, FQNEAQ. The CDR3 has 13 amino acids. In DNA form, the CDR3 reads TGTGCCAGCAGCTTAGACAGTGGCGGTGGCTACACCTTC. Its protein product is CASSLDSGGGYTF. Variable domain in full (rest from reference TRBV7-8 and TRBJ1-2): GAGVSQSPRYKVAKRGQDVALRCDPISGHVSLFWYQQALGQGPEFLTYFQNEAQLDKSGLPSDRFFAERPEGSVSTLKIQRTQQEDSAVYLCASSLDSGGGYTFGSGTRLTVV.